The sequence of this T cell receptor (beta chain) was determined in a study of T cell repertoires in cytomegalovirus infection. Study overall: CMV infection together with matching HLA type was indicated by public TCR beta signatures.

Ten or more counts support this clonotype. No antigen is known for it. TCRdb reprocessed the reads with MiXCR, giving one entry per CDR3 protein. The sample gives more than 500,000 distinct CDR3 sequences, about 15% of which show up once; 20% to 30% is in the top ten. Study results and limitations: There were HLA-C-restricted CMV-specific TCR beta clonotypes dominating the ex vivo response.

The germline CDR1 and CDR2 sequences are SEHNR and FQNEAQ (reference sequence). With 5 bases removed from V and 3 bases from J, the gap between germline ends came to 20 bases. The length of the CDR3 is 17 residues. This TCR was sampled from a human donor in good health (CMV status not recorded). Some clones in this sample may be carry-over from other donors' samples. The genes are TRBV7-9 and TRBJ2-1; TRBD2 might be the D (6 bases). The source material was CD8+ T cells from PBMCs. CDR3 coding DNA: TGTGCCAGCAGCCCCCCACCCTACGGGAGCGTCTACAATGAGCAGTTCTTC. Residues: CASSPPPYGSVYNEQFF.